A selection of T cell receptor beta chains follows, all from one sample in a study of shared clonotypes between healthy human individuals. Profiling relied on immunoSEQ multiplex PCR, and the TCRdb table lists in-frame clones only, not all of them. The sample lists hundreds of thousands of clones, around four fifths occurring once. Sequences were obtained from memory CD4+ T cells sorted from blood. These receptors were taken from a woman between 25 and 40 years old in good health. Each CDR3 is given with its conserved first and last residue. D genes are given only for firm matches. A clone size is listed for some rows: how often the clone was seen (once, few, many), or a class if it is expanded.

abundance	j_gene	d_gene	v_gene	CDR3aa	CDR3nt
NA	TRBJ2-3	NA	TRBV10-3	CAIRGAVSTDTQYF	TGTGCCATCAGGGGAGCGGTTAGCACAGATACGCAGTATTTT
once	TRBJ2-2	TRBD2	TRBV19	CASSKGTTHNTGELFF	TGTGCCAGTAGTAAGGGGACTACTCATAACACCGGGGAGCTGTTTTTT
NA	TRBJ2-7	NA	TRBV30	CAWKHSYEQYF	TGTGCCTGGAAACACTCCTACGAGCAGTACTTC
NA	TRBJ1-2	TRBD1	TRBV7-9	CASSLRQGGYGYTF	TGTGCCAGCAGCTTGAGACAGGGGGGCTATGGCTACACCTTC
NA	TRBJ2-7	NA	TRBV25-1	CASSEGVRQSYEQYF	TGTGCCAGCAGTGAAGGGGTTCGGCAGTCCTACGAGCAGTACTTC
NA	TRBJ1-5	NA	TRBV5-1	CASSMEGSGNQPQHF	TGCGCCAGCAGCATGGAGGGGTCAGGCAATCAGCCCCAGCATTTT
NA	TRBJ2-1	NA	TRBV19	CASSIGSYVNEQFF	TGTGCCAGTAGTATCGGCTCGTACGTCAATGAGCAGTTCTTC
few	TRBJ1-1	NA	TRBV6-1	CASSELGGTEAFF	TGTGCCAGCAGTGAATTGGGTGGCACTGAAGCTTTCTTT
NA	TRBJ2-7	TRBD1	TRBV5-4	CASSLGGQGHVYEQYF	TGTGCCAGCAGCTTGGGAGGACAGGGACATGTCTACGAGCAGTACTTC
NA	TRBJ1-1	NA	TRBV4-1	CASSQLRDTEAFF	TGCGCCAGCAGCCAGTTACGCGATACTGAAGCTTTCTTT
NA	TRBJ2-2	NA	TRBV4-1	CASREGATTSFAGELFF	TGCGCCAGCAGAGAAGGGGCCACGACTAGTTTCGCCGGGGAGCTGTTTTTT
NA	TRBJ2-6	NA	TRBV9	CASSVQSGANVLTF	TGTGCCAGCAGCGTACAGAGTGGGGCCAACGTCCTGACTTTC
few	TRBJ2-3	NA	TRBV29-1	CSVERETDTQYF	TGCAGCGTCGAGAGGGAGACAGATACGCAGTATTTT
once	TRBJ2-7	NA	TRBV7-8	CASRLDSGTRGLVEQYF	TGTGCCAGCAGATTAGATAGTGGGACCAGGGGTTTGGTCGAGCAGTACTTC
NA	TRBJ2-3	NA	TRBV7-8	CASSLWGGITDTQYF	TGTGCCAGCAGCTTATGGGGAGGAATCACAGATACGCAGTATTTT
NA	TRBJ2-1	NA	TRBV7-2	CASSLEGSAYNEQFF	TGTGCCAGCAGCTTAGAAGGGTCGGCCTACAATGAGCAGTTCTTC
NA	TRBJ1-5	NA	TRBV6-5	CASSSFSNQPQHF	TGTGCCAGCAGTTCCTTTAGCAATCAGCCCCAGCATTTT
NA	TRBJ2-6	NA	TRBV19	CASSRGHPNSGANVLTF	TGTGCCAGTAGTAGGGGACATCCAAACTCTGGGGCCAACGTCCTGACTTTC
once	TRBJ2-7	TRBD2	TRBV10-3	CAISEALAGRSYEQYF	TGTGCCATCAGTGAGGCCCTAGCGGGCCGCTCCTACGAGCAGTACTTC
NA	TRBJ2-7	NA	TRBV30	CAWSVSGYEQYF	TGTGCCTGGAGTGTAAGCGGCTACGAGCAGTACTTC
NA	TRBJ1-2	NA	TRBV10-2	CASWEGGYTF	TGCGCCAGCTGGGAGGGTGGCTACACCTTC
NA	TRBJ2-1	NA	TRBV7-6	CASSLAPSADEQFF	TGTGCCAGCAGCTTAGCCCCCTCGGCAGATGAGCAGTTCTTC
NA	TRBJ2-6	NA	TRBV11-2	CASSLDVHSGANVLTF	TGTGCCAGCAGCTTAGATGTTCACTCTGGGGCCAACGTCCTGACTTTC
NA	TRBJ2-5	NA	TRBV2	CASNRVEETQYF	TGTGCCAGCAACAGAGTGGAGGAGACCCAGTACTTC
NA	TRBJ1-4	NA	TRBV27	CASMSRGTGKLFF	TGTGCCAGCATGAGCCGGGGTACAGGAAAACTGTTTTTT
NA	TRBJ2-3	TRBD2	TRBV5-5	CASSLTSVTDTQYF	TGTGCCAGCAGCTTGACTAGCGTCACAGATACGCAGTATTTT
NA	TRBJ2-7	TRBD1	TRBV27	CASSLSGRGLYEQYF	TGTGCCAGCAGTTTATCAGGCAGGGGGCTCTACGAGCAGTACTTC
NA	TRBJ1-3	NA	TRBV6-1	CASGINYSGNTIYF	TGTGCCAGCGGGATCAACTACTCTGGAAACACCATATATTTT
NA	TRBJ1-5	TRBD1	TRBV28	CASSFLRQGGQPQHF	TGTGCCAGCAGTTTCCTTAGACAGGGAGGCCAGCCCCAGCATTTT
NA	TRBJ1-2	TRBD1	TRBV5-1	CASSFQDREDGYTF	TGCGCCAGCAGCTTCCAGGACAGGGAGGATGGCTACACCTTC
NA	TRBJ2-1	NA	TRBV5-1	CASSVDSYNEQFF	TGCGCCAGCAGCGTTGACTCCTACAATGAGCAGTTCTTC
NA	TRBJ2-2	NA	TRBV5-1	CASSFARGNTGELFF	TGCGCCAGCAGCTTTGCCAGGGGGAACACCGGGGAGCTGTTTTTT
NA	TRBJ1-1	NA	TRBV18	CASSPELAMNTEAFF	TGTGCCAGCTCACCAGAGTTGGCGATGAACACTGAAGCTTTCTTT
few	TRBJ1-3	NA	TRBV19	CASKDPAYSGNTIYF	TGTGCCAGTAAAGATCCAGCCTACTCTGGAAACACCATATATTTT
NA	TRBJ1-2	NA	TRBV7-2	CASSLGFYGYTF	TGTGCCAGCAGCTTAGGCTTCTATGGCTACACCTTC
NA	TRBJ1-5	NA	TRBV6-1	CASSRDRNQPQHF	TGTGCCAGCAGTCGCGACAGAAATCAGCCCCAGCATTTT
NA	TRBJ2-1	TRBD2	TRBV2	CASSERMLAGDEQFF	TGTGCCAGCAGTGAAAGGATGCTAGCGGGAGATGAGCAGTTCTTC